The 32 T cell receptor beta chains below come from one sample, sequenced in a study of T cell repertoires in cytomegalovirus infection. These receptors' antigens are unknown. In TCRdb, the reads were re-called with MiXCR into one record per CDR3 protein. The table includes approximately 120,000 distinct CDR3 sequences, 29% detected once. The starting material was CD8+ T cells from cultured PBMCs, obtained from culture after CMV antigen stimulation. The receptor source for this set is a human donor in good health (CMV status not recorded). Some clones in this sample may be carry-over from other donors' samples.

This clonotype was seen at least ten times. The CDR3 region has the DNA TGTGCCAGTAGTATCGGGTGGAGCTCCTACAATGAGCAGTTCTTC. Its translation is CASSIGWSSYNEQFF. The chain combines TRBV19 with TRBJ2-1; D gene ambiguous. The CDR3 runs to 15 residues. V lost 3 bases to trimming and J lost 0 bases, with 9 bases between them. Per the germline V gene, CDR1 is LNHDA and CDR2 is SQIVND (reference sequence).

V and J are TRBV7-9 and TRBJ1-4; TRBD1 matches at 7 bases. This CDR3 spans 14 amino acids. Per the germline V gene, CDR1 is SEHNR and CDR2 is FQNEAQ (reference sequence). V lost 6 bases and J lost 4; bases outside the gene matches: 5. The CDR3 loop reads CASRPGQNNEKLFF. The CDR3 nucleotides read TGTGCCAGCAGGCCGGGACAGAATAATGAAAAACTGTTTTTT.

Many counts were recorded for this clonotype. The chain uses TRBV7-9 and TRBJ2-1, with unresolved D. CDR3 length equals 14 residues. The germline V gene encodes CDR1 SEHNR and CDR2 FQNEAQ (reference sequence). Trimming removed 4 bases from V and 8 bases from J, with 15 bases in between. CDR3 sequence (DNA): TGTGCCAGCAGCTCCCGGGCCATTTTGGATGAGCAGTTCTTC. This codes for CASSSRAILDEQFF.

V gene TRBV6-5 combines with J gene TRBJ2-2; D is unresolved. The CDR3 sequence is 14 residues long. V gave up 0 bases and J gave up 1 base, with 3 bases separating them. The germline V gene encodes CDR1 MNHEY and CDR2 SVGAGI. The CDR3 protein is CASSYSENTGELFF. Here the CDR3 DNA reads TGTGCCAGCAGTTACTCGGAGAACACCGGGGAGCTGTTTTTT.

This clonotype was seen a few times. V usage is TRBV7-9 and J usage is TRBJ2-5; 8 bases align to TRBD1. The trim removed 5 bases at V and 5 bases at J, leaving 10 bases unmatched. The CDR3 loop spans 15 amino acids. CDR1 and CDR2 (germline): SEHNR, FQNEAQ (reference sequence). The chain's CDR3 is CASSPGTGRGETQYF. The CDR3 region has the DNA TGTGCCAGCAGCCCTGGGACAGGCCGCGGGGAGACCCAGTACTTC. Using reference TRBV7-9 and TRBJ2-5 for the parts outside the CDR3, the full variable domain is DTGVSQNPRHKITKRGQNVTFRCDPISEHNRLYWYRQTLGQGPEFLTYFQNEAQLEKSRLLSDRFSAERPKGSFSTLEIQRTEQGDSAMYLCASSPGTGRGETQYFGPGTRLLVL.

This clonotype was seen only once. The chain is built from TRBV9 and TRBJ1-2, with unresolved D. The germline V and J ends were trimmed by 0 bases and 6 bases, with 12 bases remaining between them. Looked up from germline, CDR1 is SGDLS and CDR2 is YYNGEE. This CDR3 is 14 amino acids long. This CDR3 is CASSVGGGLNGYTF. DNA of the CDR3: TGTGCCAGCAGCGTAGGTGGAGGACTCAATGGCTACACCTTC. Full variable domain (remainder filled in from reference TRBV9 and TRBJ1-2): DSGVTQTPKHLITATGQRVTLRCSPRSGDLSVYWYQQSLDQGLQFLIQYYNGEERAKGNILERFSAQQFPDLHSELNLSSLELGDSALYFCASSVGGGLNGYTFGSGTRLTVV.

This clonotype was observed a few times. V is TRBV6-4 and J is TRBJ2-1; 7 positions match TRBD2. Germline V lookup: CDR1 MRHNA, CDR2 SNTAGT. V was clipped by 3 bases and J by 4 bases; unmatched bases: 9. This CDR3 is built from 16 residues. CDR3: CASSDSGTTDYNEQFF. The CDR3 DNA is TGTGCCAGCAGTGATTCCGGGACTACCGATTACAATGAGCAGTTCTTC.

The V call is TRBV12-3 or TRBV12-4, the J call TRBJ1-5, with D maybe TRBD1 (6 bases). CDR3 length equals 15 residues. The V end was cut by 9 bases, the J end by 4 bases, with 19 bases between. The CDR3 reads CASSGTGARNQPQHF. The CDR3 nucleotides read TGTGCCAGTTCTGGAACGGGGGCTAGGAATCAGCCCCAGCATTTT.

DNA of the CDR3: TGTGCCAGCAGCTTAGAAAACACCTATAGCGATACGCAGTATTTT. It yields the protein CASSLENTYSDTQYF. V is TRBV11-2 and J is TRBJ2-3, with D unclear. V dropped 0 bases and J dropped 6 bases, with 13 bases sitting between them. The CDR3 is made up of 15 amino acids. Germline CDR1 reads SGHAT; CDR2 reads FQNNGV.

This clonotype was counted ten times or more. In nucleotides, the CDR3 is TGTGCCAGCACCCTGGGACAGGGTTTAGCCAAAAACATTCAGTACTTC. This codes for CASTLGQGLAKNIQYF. This chain uses TRBV6-2 or TRBV6-3 with TRBJ2-4; 9 positions agree with TRBD1. The V segment lost 7 bases and the J segment 0 bases; nucleotides outside the gene matches: 7. The CDR3 has 16 residues. Germline V gene lookup returns CDR1 MNHEY and CDR2 SVGEGT.

V is TRBV4-1 and J is TRBJ2-7; possible D gene TRBD2, 6 bases. CDR1 MGHRA and CDR2 YSYEKL come from the germline V gene. There are 13 residues in the CDR3. The ends were cut back, 4 bases at V and 5 bases at J, with 12 bases in the middle. The CDR3 reads CASSRASEDEQYF. CDR3 nucleotides: TGCGCCAGCAGCCGGGCTAGCGAGGACGAGCAGTACTTC.

This clonotype was seen repeatedly, ten times or more. The V and J genes are TRBV7-9 and TRBJ2-1; either TRBD1 or TRBD2 may supply D (5 bases each). In germline, CDR1 is SEHNR, CDR2 FQNEAQ (reference sequence). The CDR3 totals 16 residues. Trimming removed 5 bases from V and 4 bases from J, with 18 bases in between. CDR3 DNA: TGTGCCAGCAGCCCGCCTACCGGGGCTTTGTACAATGAGCAGTTCTTC. It translates to CASSPPTGALYNEQFF.

The chain carries TRBV28 and TRBJ1-5; TRBD1 might be the D (5 bases). V was pared by 7 bases and J by 4 bases, with 23 bases between. The CDR3 spans 17 residues. In germline, CDR1 is MDHEN, CDR2 SYDVKM. This chain's CDR3 is CASTSYPGRSLNQPQHF. The CDR3, as DNA: TGTGCCAGCACCAGCTATCCGGGACGGAGCCTTAATCAGCCCCAGCATTTT.

The chain links TRBV6-1 to TRBJ2-3, with 9 positions matching TRBD1. Germline assignment: CDR1 MNHNS and CDR2 SASEGT. This CDR3 has 14 amino acids. Trimming cost V 6 bases and J 9 bases; bases outside gene matches: 10. The CDR3 DNA is TGTGCCAGCAGCCCGGACAGGGGCCTTGGCACGCAGTATTTT. Protein sequence: CASSPDRGLGTQYF.

This clonotype has more than one count but fewer than ten. The V and J genes are TRBV6-1 and TRBJ1-1, with D unclear. Germline V CDR1 and CDR2: MNHNS, SASEGT. V lost 1 base, J lost 11 bases, and 5 bases lay in between. There are 10 residues in the CDR3. CDR3 sequence: CASSEGGAFF. The CDR3 DNA follows: TGTGCCAGCAGTGAAGGTGGGGCTTTCTTT.

This clonotype has at least ten counts. The chain combines TRBV7-2 with TRBJ2-7; D is possibly TRBD1 (6 bases). V lost 4 bases and J 6 bases, leaving 10 bases between the germline ends. There are 12 residues in the CDR3. Germline values: CDR1 SGHTA, CDR2 FQGNSA. CDR3 in DNA: TGTGCCAGCAGCTGGGGGCCAATCGAGCAGTACTTC. Translating gives CASSWGPIEQYF.

This clonotype occurred a few times. V is TRBV6-2 or TRBV6-3 and J is TRBJ2-5, with 8 bases aligning to TRBD2. Germline V CDR1 and CDR2: MNHEY, SVGEGT. CDR3 length equals 16 residues. Losses at the gene ends were 2 bases for V and 1 base for J; bases not matched to a gene: 6. In DNA form, the CDR3 reads TGTGCCAGCAGTTACGCGCGGGGGGCCTCCCAAGAGACCCAGTACTTC. It specifies CASSYARGASQETQYF.

This clonotype was counted between two and nine times. V and J are TRBV6-1 and TRBJ2-7, with 7 bases matching TRBD1. This CDR3 has 14 residues. V trimming: 2 bases; J trimming: 5 bases; junction bases outside the gene matches: 6. Germline V gene lookup returns CDR1 MNHNS and CDR2 SASEGT. Here the CDR3 reads CASSEWDSLHEQYF. CDR3 nucleotide sequence: TGTGCCAGCAGTGAATGGGACAGTTTACACGAGCAGTACTTC.

The chain couples TRBV7-6 to TRBJ1-1; D is ambiguous. V lost 1 base to trimming and J lost 7 bases, with 13 bases between them. The CDR3 runs to 14 residues. Germline lookup yields CDR1 SGHVS and CDR2 FNYEAQ. Written as DNA, the CDR3 is TGTGCCAGCAGCTTAGTAGGTCCGGGGAATGAAGCTTTCTTT. Its protein product is CASSLVGPGNEAFF.

This clonotype was seen at least ten times. This sequence joins TRBV7-9 and TRBJ2-7; 8 bases align to TRBD1. Germline V gene data show CDR1 as SEHNR and CDR2 as FQNEAQ (reference sequence). Unmatched junction bases numbered 6, after V lost 5 bases and J lost 0 bases. This CDR3 is built from 15 residues. This CDR3 is CASSHRDRPSYEQYF. In DNA form, the CDR3 reads TGTGCCAGCAGCCACCGGGACAGGCCCTCCTACGAGCAGTACTTC. The complete variable domain, with remaining parts taken from reference TRBV7-9 and TRBJ2-7, reads DTGVSQNPRHKITKRGQNVTFRCDPISEHNRLYWYRQTLGQGPEFLTYFQNEAQLEKSRLLSDRFSAERPKGSFSTLEIQRTEQGDSAMYLCASSHRDRPSYEQYFGPGTRLTVT.

This clonotype was counted only a few times. The chain recombines TRBV7-9 with TRBJ2-2, with D uncertain. CDR1 SEHNR and CDR2 FQNEAQ come from the germline V gene (reference sequence). V was cut by 5 bases and J by 4 bases, with 11 bases left in between. This CDR3 has 14 amino acids. The CDR3 here is CASSARGGTGELFF. The CDR3, as DNA: TGTGCCAGCAGCGCCCGAGGCGGCACCGGGGAGCTGTTTTTT.

The V call is TRBV27, the J call TRBJ2-7, with no clear D. With 5 bases removed from V and 0 bases from J, the gap between germline ends came to 5 bases. Per germline, CDR1 MNHEY and CDR2 SMNVEV (reference sequence). The CDR3 is made up of 12 amino acids. The CDR3 coding sequence is TGTGCCAGCAGTACCCACTCCTACGAGCAGTACTTC. Its translation: CASSTHSYEQYF.

This chain joins TRBV7-6 and TRBJ2-1, with D unclear. Germline V gene sequence: CDR1 SGHVS, CDR2 FNYEAQ. This CDR3 comprises 19 residues. With 0 bases removed from V and 0 bases from J, the gap between germline ends came to 18 bases. DNA for the CDR3: TGTGCCAGCAGCTTAGCTAGACTCTCAAGGCAAAGCTCCTACAATGAGCAGTTCTTC. This sequence encodes CASSLARLSRQSSYNEQFF.

The V gene is TRBV9, the J gene TRBJ1-2; 10 bases agree with TRBD1. This CDR3 contains 13 residues. V gave up 2 bases and J gave up 6 bases; unmatched junction bases: 1. Germline lookup yields CDR1 SGDLS and CDR2 YYNGEE. CDR3 sequence reads: CASSVGTGDGYTF. CDR3 coding DNA: TGTGCCAGCAGCGTGGGGACAGGGGATGGCTACACCTTC.

This clonotype showed up just a few times. The V call is TRBV27, the J call TRBJ2-7; no clear D. The CDR3 consists of 13 residues. CDR1 MNHEY and CDR2 SMNVEV come from the germline V gene (reference sequence). V was cut by 5 bases and J by 1 base, with 9 bases left in between. The CDR3 bases are TGTGCCAGCAGTACAACCCAATCCTACGAGCAGTACTTC. This gives the protein CASSTTQSYEQYF.

The chain combines TRBV3-1 with TRBJ2-1; perhaps TRBD2 as D (5 bases). Trimming removed 0 bases from V and 0 bases from J, with 9 bases in between. The CDR3 consists of 16 residues. CDR1 LGHDT and CDR2 YNNKEL come from the germline V gene (reference sequence). Here the CDR3 reads CASSQDFGGSYNEQFF. The CDR3, as DNA: TGTGCCAGCAGCCAAGATTTCGGAGGCTCCTACAATGAGCAGTTCTTC.

V gene TRBV4-1 combines with J gene TRBJ1-6; D unresolved. V gave up 0 bases and J gave up 12 bases, with 12 bases separating them. Germline CDR1 MGHRA, CDR2 YSYEKL. This CDR3 region has 14 residues. The CDR3 sequence is CASSQDLAAKPLHF. In DNA, the CDR3 is TGCGCCAGCAGCCAAGATTTGGCAGCGAAACCCCTCCACTTT.

The chain couples TRBV2 to TRBJ1-2; 8 bases fit TRBD1. The J segment lost 1 base and the V segment lost 7 bases, leaving 5 bases of the junction unmatched. The germline V gene has CDR1 SNHLY and CDR2 FYNNEI. The CDR3 spans 14 residues. The chain's CDR3 is CASTETGDNYGYTF. DNA for the CDR3: TGTGCCAGCACTGAGACAGGGGATAACTATGGCTACACCTTC.

This clonotype was detected many times. The V gene is TRBV7-9, the J gene TRBJ1-4; 7 nucleotides match TRBD1. The CDR3 contains 15 residues. Trimming took 0 bases from V and 3 from J; bases not matched to a gene: 1. CDR1 SEHNR and CDR2 FQNEAQ come from the germline V gene (reference sequence). The CDR3 reads CASSLARGANEKLFF. CDR3 coding DNA: TGTGCCAGCAGCTTAGCCAGGGGGGCTAATGAAAAACTGTTTTTT.

This clonotype was seen more than once but under ten times. The chain employs TRBV2 and TRBJ2-4; perhaps TRBD1 as D (5 bases). The CDR3 runs 17 residues. Per the germline V gene, CDR1 is SNHLY and CDR2 is FYNNEI. V lost 2 bases to trimming and J lost 0 bases, with 14 bases between them. In DNA, the CDR3 is TGTGCCAGCAGTGAACTGGGGCCAAGTTTAGCCAAAAACATTCAGTACTTC. Protein product: CASSELGPSLAKNIQYF.

This clonotype has just a few counts. The V gene is TRBV5-1, the J gene TRBJ2-1, with D perhaps TRBD2 (6 bases). Per germline, CDR1 SGHRS and CDR2 YFSETQ. The CDR3 is 14 amino acids. Trimming shortened V by 0 bases and J by 4 bases, and 8 bases separated the two germline ends. The CDR3 DNA follows: TGCGCCAGCAGCTTGGGCGGGGATTACAATGAGCAGTTCTTC. As protein: CASSLGGDYNEQFF.

At least ten counts were recorded for this clonotype. J is TRBJ1-1 and V is TRBV7-9, with D possibly matching TRBD1 (6 bases). Between the trimmed V and J ends, which lost 4 bases and 0 bases, there was a span of 15 bases. The CDR3 extends over 16 amino acids. CDR1 is SEHNR and CDR2 is FQNEAQ in the germline V gene (reference sequence). Here the CDR3 reads CASSSNRDGMNTEAFF. The CDR3 DNA reads as TGTGCCAGCAGCTCAAACAGGGATGGGATGAACACTGAAGCTTTCTTT.